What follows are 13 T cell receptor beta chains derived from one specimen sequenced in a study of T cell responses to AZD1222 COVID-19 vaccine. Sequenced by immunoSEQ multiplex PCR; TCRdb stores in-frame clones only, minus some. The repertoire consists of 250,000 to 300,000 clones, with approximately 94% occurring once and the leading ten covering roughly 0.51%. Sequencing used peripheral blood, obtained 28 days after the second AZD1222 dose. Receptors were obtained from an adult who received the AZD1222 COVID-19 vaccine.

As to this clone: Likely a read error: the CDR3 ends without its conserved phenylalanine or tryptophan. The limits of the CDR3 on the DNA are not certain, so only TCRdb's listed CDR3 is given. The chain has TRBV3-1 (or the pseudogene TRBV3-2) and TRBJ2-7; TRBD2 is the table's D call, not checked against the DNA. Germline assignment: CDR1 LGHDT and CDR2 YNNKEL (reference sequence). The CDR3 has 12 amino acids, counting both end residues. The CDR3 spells CASSQERRGTAI.

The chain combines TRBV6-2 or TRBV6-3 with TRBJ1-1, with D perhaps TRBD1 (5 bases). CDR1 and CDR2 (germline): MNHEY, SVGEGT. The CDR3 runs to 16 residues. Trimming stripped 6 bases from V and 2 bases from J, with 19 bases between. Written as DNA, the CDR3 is TGTGCCAGCAGCCGATATCAAGGGACTCTAAACACTGAAGCTTTCTTT. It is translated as CASSRYQGTLNTEAFF.

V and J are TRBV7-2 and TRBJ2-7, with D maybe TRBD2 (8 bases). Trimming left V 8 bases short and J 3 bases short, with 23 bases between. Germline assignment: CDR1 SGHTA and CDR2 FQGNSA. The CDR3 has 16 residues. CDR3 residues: CASSQRGRGGNYEQYF. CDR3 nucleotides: TGTGCCAGCTCACAGAGGGGGCGCGGGGGGAACTACGAGCAGTACTTC. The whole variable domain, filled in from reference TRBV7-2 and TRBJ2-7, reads GAGVSQSPSNKVTEKGKDVELRCDPISGHTALYWYRQSLGQGLEFLIYFQGNSAPDKSGLPSDRFSAERTGGSVSTLTIQRTQQEDSAVYLCASSQRGRGGNYEQYFGPGTRLTVT.

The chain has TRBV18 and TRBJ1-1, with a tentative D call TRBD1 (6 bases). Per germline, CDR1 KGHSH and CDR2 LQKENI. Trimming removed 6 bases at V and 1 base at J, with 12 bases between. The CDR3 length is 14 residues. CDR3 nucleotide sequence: TGTGCCAGCTCCGCGGACAGTCGGAACACTGAAGCTTTCTTT. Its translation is CASSADSRNTEAFF.

CDR3 DNA sequence: TGTGCCAGCAGCGTAGTTGAGGGCCCAGATACGCAGTATTTT. This codes for CASSVVEGPDTQYF. The J gene is TRBJ2-3, the V gene TRBV9; a weak D match, TRBD2 (5 bases). Germline values: CDR1 SGDLS, CDR2 YYNGEE. V lost 0 bases and J 4 bases, leaving 9 bases between the germline ends. The length of the CDR3 is 14 residues.

The CDR3 spells CASSRYPGQLQRDEKLFF. Here the CDR3 DNA reads TGTGCCAGCAGCCGCTACCCCGGACAGCTTCAAAGGGATGAAAAACTGTTTTTT. The chain combines TRBV4-2 with TRBJ1-4, with D tentatively TRBD1 (6 bases). Trimming pared 4 bases from V and 6 bases from J, leaving 24 bases between. The germline V gene encodes CDR1 LGHNA and CDR2 YNFKEQ. This CDR3 has 18 residues.

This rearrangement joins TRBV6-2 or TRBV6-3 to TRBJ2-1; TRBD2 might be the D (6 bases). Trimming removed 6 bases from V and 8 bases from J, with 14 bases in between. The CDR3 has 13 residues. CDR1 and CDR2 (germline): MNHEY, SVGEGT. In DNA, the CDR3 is TGTGCCAGCAGCAGGACTACCCTACATGAGCAGTTCTTC. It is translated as CASSRTTLHEQFF.

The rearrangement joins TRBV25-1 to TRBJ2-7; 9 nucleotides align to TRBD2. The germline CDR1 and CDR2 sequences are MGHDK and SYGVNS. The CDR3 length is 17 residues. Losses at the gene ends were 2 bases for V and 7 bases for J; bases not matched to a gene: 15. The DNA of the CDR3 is TGTGCCAGCAGTGAACTTGGCAACGCGGGAGGGGTTGGAGAGCAGTACTTC. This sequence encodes CASSELGNAGGVGEQYF.

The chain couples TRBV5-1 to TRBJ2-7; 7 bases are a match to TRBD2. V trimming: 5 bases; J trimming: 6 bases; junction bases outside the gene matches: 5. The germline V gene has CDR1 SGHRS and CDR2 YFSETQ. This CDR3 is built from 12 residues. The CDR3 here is CASSWAGVEQYF. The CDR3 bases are TGCGCCAGCAGTTGGGCGGGGGTCGAGCAGTACTTC.

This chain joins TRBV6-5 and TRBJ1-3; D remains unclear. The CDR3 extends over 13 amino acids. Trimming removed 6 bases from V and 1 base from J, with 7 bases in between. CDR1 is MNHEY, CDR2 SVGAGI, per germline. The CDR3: CASSLSSGNTIYF. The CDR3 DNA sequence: TGTGCCAGCAGCCTCTCTTCTGGAAACACCATATATTTT.

CDR3 in amino acids: CASSQALADSYEQYF. The DNA of the CDR3 is TGCGCCAGCAGCCAGGCCCTAGCGGACTCCTACGAGCAGTACTTC. The chain carries TRBV4-3 and TRBJ2-7; 7 bases align to TRBD2. The germline CDR1 and CDR2 sequences are LGHNA and YSLEER. The CDR3 sequence is 15 residues long. With V trimmed by 3 bases and J by 0 bases, 5 bases remained unmatched.

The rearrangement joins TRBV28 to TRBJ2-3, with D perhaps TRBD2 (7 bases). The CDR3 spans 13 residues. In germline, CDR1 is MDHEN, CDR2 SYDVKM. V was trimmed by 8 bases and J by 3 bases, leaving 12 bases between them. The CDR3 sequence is CASSRGATDTQYF. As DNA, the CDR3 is TGTGCCAGCTCTCGGGGGGCTACAGATACGCAGTATTTT.

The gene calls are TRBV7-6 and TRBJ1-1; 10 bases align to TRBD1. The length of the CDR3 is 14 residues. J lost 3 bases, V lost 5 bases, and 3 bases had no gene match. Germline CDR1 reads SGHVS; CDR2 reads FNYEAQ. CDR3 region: CASSRQGAHTEAFF. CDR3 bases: TGTGCCAGCAGCCGACAGGGGGCGCACACTGAAGCTTTCTTT.